A single sample gave rise to the 2 T cell receptor beta chains below, sequenced in a study of blood T cell repertoires in COVID-19 (dated by TCRdb to 2020 to 2021). The method was the immunoSEQ multiplex PCR assay. The clones in this table, taken by TCRdb from immuneACCESS, are in-frame only. Not every clone is retained; where verified, under half of the shortfall comes from an unresolved V gene, and the cause of the rest is unknown. This sample has 150,000 to 200,000 clones in its table, and around 88% of those were observed once. The ten most abundant clones make up 5% of the sample. The material sequenced was peripheral blood. The receptors shown here come from a human donor in a cohort sampled during active COVID-19.

Here the CDR3 DNA reads TGTGCCAGCAGCTTCGCCCTAGGCGGGCGCCCTGAGCAGTTCTTC. Amino acids: CASSFALGGRPEQFF. The gene calls are TRBV5-6 and TRBJ2-1; tentatively, D is TRBD2 (5 bases). Germline lookup yields CDR1 SGHDT and CDR2 YYEEEE. This CDR3 is built from 15 residues. The V and J ends lost 2 bases and 9 bases respectively, with 18 bases between them. Combining the CDR3 with reference TRBV5-6 and TRBJ2-1 gives the whole variable domain DAGVTQSPTHLIKTRGQQVTLRCSPKSGHDTVSWYQQALGQGPQFIFQYYEEEERQRGNFPDRFSGHQFPNYSSELNVNALLLGDSALYLCASSFALGGRPEQFFGPGTRLTVL.

This clone has only one observation. The rearrangement links TRBV20-1 to TRBJ1-3, with D possibly TRBD1 on 5 matching bases. V lost 3 bases and J lost 4, with 10 bases in between. This CDR3 comprises 13 residues. Germline-derived CDR1 and CDR2 are DFQATT and SNEGSKA (reference sequence). CDR3 bases: TGCAGTGCTAGTTGGGGCTACGGAAACACCATATATTTT. It codes for CSASWGYGNTIYF.